Below are 9 T cell receptor beta chains sequenced from a single sample in a study of blood T cells in healthy people across ages (dated by TCRdb to the mid-2010s). Libraries were constructed by 5' RACE. Sequencing used an Illumina HiSeq 2500. The second PCR ran for roughly 6 to 11 cycles and used a J-beta primer mix along with a sample-barcoded 5' primer. The public reads were reprocessed in TCRdb via fastp at Q25 and MiXCR, keeping in-frame beta chains. Each entry is one CDR3 protein sequence, shown with its most common DNA and genes. The sample has fewer than 2,000,000 distinct CDR3 sequences on record, 34% of them singletons. Clones ranked in the top ten supply 11% of the sample. Sequenced input: blood. The receptors were sampled from a woman in her twenties or thirties in good health.

The sample holds many counts of this clonotype. This sequence joins TRBV4-2 and TRBJ2-1, with 7 bases lining up with TRBD2. The V gene's germline CDR1 is LGHNA and CDR2 YNFKEQ. This CDR3 region has 14 residues. V was pared by 1 base and J by 4 bases, with 1 base of the junction left unmatched. In nucleotides, the CDR3 is TGTGCCAGCAGCCAAGTAGCGGGTTACAATGAGCAGTTCTTC. Protein: CASSQVAGYNEQFF.

In this sample, this clonotype turned up a few times. The V and J genes are TRBV2 and TRBJ2-7, with D unresolved. The ends were cut back, 3 bases at V and 4 bases at J, with 10 bases in the middle. The CDR3 has 13 residues. The germline V gene has CDR1 SNHLY and CDR2 FYNNEI. CDR3 loop: CASSDGRVYEQYF. The CDR3 coding sequence is TGTGCCAGCAGTGACGGACGGGTTTACGAGCAGTACTTC. Looking up the rest from reference TRBV2 and TRBJ2-7 gives the full variable domain: EPEVTQTPSHQVTQMGQEVILRCVPISNHLYFYWYRQILGQKVEFLVSFYNNEISEKSEIFDDQFSVERPDGSNFTLKIRSTKLEDSAMYFCASSDGRVYEQYFGPGTRLTVT.

The chain has TRBV9 and TRBJ2-7; 7 bases are shared with TRBD2. Trimming removed 3 bases from V and 0 bases from J; junction bases left unmatched: 6. This CDR3 region has 15 residues. The germline V gene has CDR1 SGDLS and CDR2 YYNGEE. The CDR3 DNA sequence: TGTGCCAGCAGCGAAAGCGGGGTGGCCTCCTACGAGCAGTACTTC. Protein: CASSESGVASYEQYF.

V is TRBV12-3 or TRBV12-4 and J is TRBJ2-5, with D possibly matching TRBD2 (5 bases). CDR3 length: 12 amino acids. Trimming left V 6 bases short and J 7 bases short, with 12 bases between. This CDR3 reads CASSLTRGTQYF. CDR3 nucleotide sequence: TGTGCCAGCAGCCTAACTAGAGGGACCCAGTACTTC.

In its sample, this clonotype was seen a few times. CDR3 region: CASSVGMAAGYEQYF. CDR3 sequence (DNA): TGTGCCAGCAGCGTAGGTATGGCAGCAGGCTACGAGCAGTACTTC. The V and J genes are TRBV9 and TRBJ2-7, with D uncertain. The length of the CDR3 is 15 residues. V shed 0 bases and J shed 3 bases, with 13 bases lying between them. Germline CDR1 reads SGDLS; CDR2 reads YYNGEE.

This chain uses TRBV12-5 with TRBJ1-1; no clear D. Trimming cost V 2 bases and J 1 base, with 17 bases left between them. The CDR3 covers 17 residues. In germline, CDR1 is LGHNT, CDR2 FRNRAP. The CDR3 loop is CASGLSRALGRNTEAFF. CDR3 DNA sequence: TGTGCTAGTGGTTTGTCGCGGGCCCTTGGTAGGAACACTGAAGCTTTCTTT.

This chain joins TRBV15 and TRBJ1-5; D perhaps matches TRBD1 (5 bases). The germline CDR1 and CDR2 sequences are LNHNV and YYDKDF (reference sequence). This CDR3 is built from 14 residues. Trimming shortened V by 6 bases and J by 1 base, and 10 bases separated the two germline ends. For the CDR3, the DNA is TGTGCCACCAGGGGGGGTGGCAGCAATCAGCCCCAGCATTTT. Translation gives CATRGGGSNQPQHF.

This clonotype was observed once. This may come from a read error, since a much larger clone is one base off. V gene TRBV29-1 combines with J gene TRBJ2-5; 14 positions agree with TRBD2. Germline CDR1 and CDR2: SQVTM and ANQGSEA. The CDR3 has 14 residues. In DNA, the CDR3 is TGCGGCGTTGAAGCTGGGACTAGCGGGGGGACCCAGTACTTC. Its translation: CGVEAGTSGGTQYF.

This clonotype came up many times. CDR3 loop: CASSVTIQETQYF. As DNA, the CDR3 is TGTGCCAGCAGCGTAACCATACAAGAGACCCAGTACTTC. The V and J genes are TRBV9 and TRBJ2-5; D remains unclear. The V end was cut by 1 base, the J end by 2 bases, with 6 bases between. The germline gives CDR1 SGDLS, CDR2 YYNGEE. The CDR3 runs to 13 residues.